Here is one T cell receptor (beta chain) with its context. Assay used: immunoSEQ multiplex PCR; TCRdb lists only in-frame clones, some missing. The sample includes 100,000 to 150,000 clones, about 86% seen only once; the top ten take 15% to 20%. This sample is part of a study of T cell responses to AZD1222 COVID-19 vaccine. Germline assignment: CDR1 SGHTA and CDR2 FQGNSA. The CDR3 runs 15 residues. The V and J ends lost 4 bases and 3 bases respectively, with 14 bases between them. Sample: peripheral blood, taken 28 days after the second AZD1222 dose. This clonotype was sampled from an adult who received the AZD1222 COVID-19 vaccine. The rearrangement links TRBV7-2 to TRBJ2-3; possibly TRBD2 for D (5 bases). The CDR3 here is CASSSWTRATDTQYF. CDR3 bases: TGTGCCAGCAGCTCCTGGACGCGGGCAACAGATACGCAGTATTTT. Together with reference TRBV7-2 and TRBJ2-3, the CDR3 gives the full variable domain: GAGVSQSPSNKVTEKGKDVELRCDPISGHTALYWYRQSLGQGLEFLIYFQGNSAPDKSGLPSDRFSAERTGGSVSTLTIQRTQQEDSAVYLCASSSWTRATDTQYFGPGTRLTVL.